This TCR beta chain was retrieved from a study of early T cells in non-severe SARS-CoV-2 infection (dated by TCRdb to the early 2020s). In the study overall: Because TCR sequencing was done on bulk RNA from unsorted whole blood, the alpha and beta chains could not be paired.

Counted from cysteine to phenylalanine, this CDR3 has 14 amino acids. CDR3 DNA is the only sequence kept; it has 42 bases, read in frame from the first base. As encoded in the germline V gene, CDR1 is MNHNS while CDR2 is SASEGT. The V end loses 8 bases and the J end loses 0 bases, and a stretch of 13 bases separates them. This clonotype came up many times. Its antigen specificity is not known. Per-base quality was not reported, and no clone a single base away is much larger than it. Broad study findings and their caveats: VDJdb matching was skewed toward anti-spike CD8 responses, so virus-specific expansions were likely underestimated and private and CD4 specificities were missed.

Set within a cohort of healthcare workers in London, UK, this nested case-control study involved weekly PCR testing of nasopharyngeal swabs along with blood sampling. Healthcare workers were recruited between 23 and 31 March 2020, during the week of the UK lockdown, and were followed weekly for up to about 16 weeks. The receptor library was made with 5' RACE. The sequencer listed for this sample is NextSeq 500. The TCR library protocol attached unique molecular identifiers to individual cDNA molecules to correct for sequencing error and PCR bias. TCR alpha and beta chains were both sequenced, and the abundances of alpha and beta sequences in each sample were closely correlated with each other. As for the authors' bioinformatics: Decombinator V4 was used to perform V gene, J gene and CDR3 annotation of TCR sequences. TCRs were defined as expanded if a significant change between any two time points was detected under a Poisson model with p below 0.0001. Abundances of TCRs were expressed as counts per million after normalisation to the total number of TCRs sequenced in each sample. MAIT TCRs were defined by TRAV1-2 paired with TRAJ12, TRAJ20 or TRAJ33, and iNKT TCRs by TRAV10 paired with TRAJ18. A search of VDJdb, accessed on 1 November 2021, was run for TCRs annotated to CMV, EBV and SARS-CoV-2, with TCRs annotated for multiple antigens excluded. TCRdb itself trimmed the public reads at Q25 with fastp, ran MiXCR and retained productive beta chains. Every distinct CDR3 protein forms one entry, paired with its most common genes and DNA. The V and J calls were not made by the authors but by TCRdb's processing. Within this sample are 30,000 to 35,000 distinct CDR3 sequences, with roughly 4.8% of them counted one time only. The ten largest clones capture 9% to 13% of the sample.

The sequence links TRBV6-1 to TRBJ2-5; tentative D gene TRBD1, with 6 bases matching. Material for sequencing was whole blood. The sequence came from an adult who was a healthcare worker with PCR-confirmed SARS-CoV-2 infection or an uninfected control (not recorded which). The nucleotides are TGTGCCAGCCAGGGGCCAGGGAACCAAGAGACCCAGTACTTC. Its translation is CASQGPGNQETQYF.